This entry features one T cell receptor (beta chain) sequence. Its antigen is unidentified. The data were obtained in a study of T cell repertoires in cytomegalovirus infection. Study overall: Indications of both CMV infection and matching HLA type were provided by public TCR beta signatures. Whole-study results and caveats: The cumulative frequency of public TCR beta families identified carriers of CMV plus the relevant HLA. Dominant in the ex vivo response were TCR beta clonotypes restricted by HLA-C and specific for CMV.

Germline CDR1 and CDR2: SEHNR and FQNEAQ (reference sequence). CDR3 length equals 15 residues. V was pared by 6 bases and J by 7 bases, with 12 bases of the junction left unmatched. In TCRdb, the reads were re-called with MiXCR into one record per CDR3 protein. The repertoire holds about 360,000 distinct CDR3 sequences, around 18% seen once, with approximately 10% in the top ten. The source is a human donor in good health (CMV status not recorded). Some clones in this sample may be carry-over from other donors' samples. Source material: PBMCs. The chain couples TRBV7-9 to TRBJ2-1; TRBD1 matches at 7 bases. The CDR3 DNA reads as TGTGCCAGCAGGATAAACAGGGGTATCTCGAATGAGCAGTTCTTC. Translation: CASRINRGISNEQFF. Looking up the rest from reference TRBV7-9 and TRBJ2-1 gives the full variable domain: DTGVSQNPRHKITKRGQNVTFRCDPISEHNRLYWYRQTLGQGPEFLTYFQNEAQLEKSRLLSDRFSAERPKGSFSTLEIQRTEQGDSAMYLCASRINRGISNEQFFGPGTRLTVL.